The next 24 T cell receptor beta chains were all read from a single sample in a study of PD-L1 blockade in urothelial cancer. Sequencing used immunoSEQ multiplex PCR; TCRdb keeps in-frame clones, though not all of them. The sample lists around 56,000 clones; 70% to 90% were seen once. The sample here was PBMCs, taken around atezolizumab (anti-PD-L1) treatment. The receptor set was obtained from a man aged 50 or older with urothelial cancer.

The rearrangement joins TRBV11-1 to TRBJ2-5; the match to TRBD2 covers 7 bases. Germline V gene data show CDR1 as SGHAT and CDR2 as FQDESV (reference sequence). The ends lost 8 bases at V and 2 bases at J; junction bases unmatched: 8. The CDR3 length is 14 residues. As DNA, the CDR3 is TGTGCCAGCCGTACGCGGGGAGGGCAAGAGACCCAGTACTTC. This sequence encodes CASRTRGGQETQYF.

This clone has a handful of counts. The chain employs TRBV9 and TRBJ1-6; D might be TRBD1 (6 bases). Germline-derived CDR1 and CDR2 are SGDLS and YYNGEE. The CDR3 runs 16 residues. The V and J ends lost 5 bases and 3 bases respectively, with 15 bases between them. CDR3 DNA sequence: TGTGCCAGCAGTTTCCGGGACACCCTCTATAATTCACCCCTCCACTTT. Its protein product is CASSFRDTLYNSPLHF.

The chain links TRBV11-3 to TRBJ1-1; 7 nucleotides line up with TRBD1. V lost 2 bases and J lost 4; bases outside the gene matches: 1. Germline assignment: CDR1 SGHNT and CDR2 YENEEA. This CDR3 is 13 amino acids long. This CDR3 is CASSLRQGTEAFF. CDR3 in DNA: TGTGCCAGCAGCTTAAGACAGGGCACTGAAGCTTTCTTT. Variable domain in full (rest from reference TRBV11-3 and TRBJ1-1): EAGVVQSPRYKIIEKKQPVAFWCNPISGHNTLYWYLQNLGQGPELLIRYENEEAVDDSQLPKDRFSAERLKGVDSTLKIQPAELGDSAVYLCASSLRQGTEAFFGQGTRLTVV.

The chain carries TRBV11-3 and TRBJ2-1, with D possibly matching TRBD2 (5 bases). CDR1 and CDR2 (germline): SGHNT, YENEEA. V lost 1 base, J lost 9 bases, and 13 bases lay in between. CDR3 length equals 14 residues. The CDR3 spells CASSLGGPGGEQFF. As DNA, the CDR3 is TGTGCCAGCAGCTTAGGCGGGCCTGGCGGTGAGCAGTTCTTC.

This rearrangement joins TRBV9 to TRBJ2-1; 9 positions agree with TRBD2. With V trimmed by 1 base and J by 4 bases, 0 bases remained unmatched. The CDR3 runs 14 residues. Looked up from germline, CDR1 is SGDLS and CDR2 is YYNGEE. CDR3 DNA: TGTGCCAGCAGCGTAAGCGGGAGGTACAATGAGCAGTTCTTC. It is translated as CASSVSGRYNEQFF.

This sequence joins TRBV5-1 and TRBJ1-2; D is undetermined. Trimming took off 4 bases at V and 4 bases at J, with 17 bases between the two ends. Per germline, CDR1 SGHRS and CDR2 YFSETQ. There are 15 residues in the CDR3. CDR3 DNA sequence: TGCGCCAGCAGCCCCGAGATCGCTGCTCCCTATGGCTACACCTTC. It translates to CASSPEIAAPYGYTF.

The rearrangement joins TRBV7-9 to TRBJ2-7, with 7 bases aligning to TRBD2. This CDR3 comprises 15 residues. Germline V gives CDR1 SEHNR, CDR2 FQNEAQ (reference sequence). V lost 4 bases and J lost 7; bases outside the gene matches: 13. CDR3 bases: TGTGCCAGCAGCTACCCTCGGGCGGGAGCGGAGGAGCAGTACTTC. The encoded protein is CASSYPRAGAEEQYF.

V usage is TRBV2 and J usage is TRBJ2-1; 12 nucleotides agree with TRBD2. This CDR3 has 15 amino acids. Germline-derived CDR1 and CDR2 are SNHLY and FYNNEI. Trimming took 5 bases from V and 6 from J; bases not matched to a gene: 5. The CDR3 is CASSPLAGGSNEQFF. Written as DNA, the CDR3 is TGTGCCAGCAGTCCACTAGCGGGAGGCTCCAATGAGCAGTTCTTC.

The CDR3 region has the DNA TGTGCCAGCTCACCTCCGGGACAGGGGAACACCGGGGAGCTGTTTTTT. Translation: CASSPPGQGNTGELFF. The genes are TRBV18 and TRBJ2-2; 9 bases are shared with TRBD1. The CDR3 totals 16 residues. Trimming took 3 bases from V and 1 from J; bases not matched to a gene: 3. CDR1 KGHSH and CDR2 LQKENI come from the germline V gene.

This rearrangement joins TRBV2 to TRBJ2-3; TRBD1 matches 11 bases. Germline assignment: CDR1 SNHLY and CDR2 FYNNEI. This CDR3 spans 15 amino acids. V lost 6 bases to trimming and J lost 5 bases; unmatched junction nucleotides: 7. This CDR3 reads CASSTGTGGGDTQYF. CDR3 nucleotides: TGTGCCAGCAGCACCGGGACAGGGGGAGGAGATACGCAGTATTTT.

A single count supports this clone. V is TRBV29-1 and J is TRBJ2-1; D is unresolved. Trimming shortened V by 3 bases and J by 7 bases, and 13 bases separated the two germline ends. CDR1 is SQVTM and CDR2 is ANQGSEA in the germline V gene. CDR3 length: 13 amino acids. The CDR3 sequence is CSVDPLILNEQFF. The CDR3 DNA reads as TGCAGCGTTGATCCCCTGATACTTAATGAGCAGTTCTTC.

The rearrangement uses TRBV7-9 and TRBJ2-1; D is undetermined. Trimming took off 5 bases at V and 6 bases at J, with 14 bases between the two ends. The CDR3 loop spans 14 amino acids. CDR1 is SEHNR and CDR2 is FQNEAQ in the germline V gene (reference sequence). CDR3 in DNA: TGTGCCAGCAGCAGAAGCCTGGTCGGCAATGAGCAGTTCTTC. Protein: CASSRSLVGNEQFF.

The CDR3 bases are TGTGCCAGCAGATCCGTTGGGGCCTATGGCTACACCTTC. Translated, it gives CASRSVGAYGYTF. This chain connects TRBV6-5 to TRBJ1-2, with D possibly matching TRBD1 (5 bases). V lost 6 bases to trimming and J lost 4 bases, with 12 bases between them. The CDR3 sequence is 13 residues long. Germline V gene data show CDR1 as MNHEY and CDR2 as SVGAGI.

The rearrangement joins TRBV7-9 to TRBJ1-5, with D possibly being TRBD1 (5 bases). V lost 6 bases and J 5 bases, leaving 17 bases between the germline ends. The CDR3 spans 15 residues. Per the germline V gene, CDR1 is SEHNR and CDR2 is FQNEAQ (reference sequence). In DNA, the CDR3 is TGTGCCAGCAGTCTATCCAGGGCAGGAGATCAGCCCCAGCATTTT. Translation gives CASSLSRAGDQPQHF.

Written as DNA, the CDR3 is TGTGCCAGCAGCCAAGATCGGGTGAATACGCAGTATTTT. As protein: CASSQDRVNTQYF. V and J are TRBV4-2 and TRBJ2-3, with D unresolved. V was clipped by 0 bases and J by 7 bases, with 8 bases between them. The germline V gene has CDR1 LGHNA and CDR2 YNFKEQ. The length of the CDR3 is 13 residues.

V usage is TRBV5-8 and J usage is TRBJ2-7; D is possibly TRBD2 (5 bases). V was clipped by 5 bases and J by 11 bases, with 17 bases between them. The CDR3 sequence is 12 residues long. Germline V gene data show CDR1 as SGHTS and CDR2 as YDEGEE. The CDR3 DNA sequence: TGTGCCAGCAGTAGGACGGGAACCAATGAGTACTTC. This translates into CASSRTGTNEYF.

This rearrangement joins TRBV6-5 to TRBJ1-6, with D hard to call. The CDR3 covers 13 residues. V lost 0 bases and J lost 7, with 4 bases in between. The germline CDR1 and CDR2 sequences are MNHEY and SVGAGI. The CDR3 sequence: CASSYSENSPLHF. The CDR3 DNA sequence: TGTGCCAGCAGTTACTCGGAGAATTCACCCCTCCACTTT.

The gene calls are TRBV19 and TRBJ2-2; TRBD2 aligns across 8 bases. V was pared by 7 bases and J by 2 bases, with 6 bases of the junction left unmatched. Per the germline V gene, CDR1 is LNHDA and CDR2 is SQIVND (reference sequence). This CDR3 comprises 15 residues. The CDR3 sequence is CASMQGLENTGELFF. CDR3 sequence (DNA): TGTGCCAGTATGCAGGGACTAGAAAACACCGGGGAGCTGTTTTTT.

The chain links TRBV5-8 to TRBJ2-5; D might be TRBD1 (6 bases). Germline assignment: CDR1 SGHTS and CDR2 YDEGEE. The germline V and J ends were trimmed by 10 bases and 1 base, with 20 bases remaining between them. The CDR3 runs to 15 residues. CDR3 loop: CAEGVRELLQETQYF. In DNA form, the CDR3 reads TGTGCCGAGGGGGTCAGGGAACTCCTCCAAGAGACCCAGTACTTC.

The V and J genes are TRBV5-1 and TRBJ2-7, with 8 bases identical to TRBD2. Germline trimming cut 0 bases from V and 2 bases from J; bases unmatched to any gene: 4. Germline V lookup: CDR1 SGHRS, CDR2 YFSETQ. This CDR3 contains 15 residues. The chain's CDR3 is CASSLARGGPYEQYF. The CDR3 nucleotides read TGCGCCAGCAGCTTGGCCCGGGGGGGCCCCTACGAGCAGTACTTC.

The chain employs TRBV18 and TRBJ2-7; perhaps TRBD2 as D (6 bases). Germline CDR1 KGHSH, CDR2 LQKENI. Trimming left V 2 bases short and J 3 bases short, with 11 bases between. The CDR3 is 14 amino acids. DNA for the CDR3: TGTGCCAGCTCACCAGGCTCCGGGGGCTACGAGCAGTACTTC. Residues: CASSPGSGGYEQYF.

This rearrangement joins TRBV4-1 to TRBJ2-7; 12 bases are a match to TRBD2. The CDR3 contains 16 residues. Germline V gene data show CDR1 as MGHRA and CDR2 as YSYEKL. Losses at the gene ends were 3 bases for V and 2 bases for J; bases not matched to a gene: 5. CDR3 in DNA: TGCGCCAGCAGCCACCTGACTAGCGGGGGAACCTACGAGCAGTACTTC. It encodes CASSHLTSGGTYEQYF.

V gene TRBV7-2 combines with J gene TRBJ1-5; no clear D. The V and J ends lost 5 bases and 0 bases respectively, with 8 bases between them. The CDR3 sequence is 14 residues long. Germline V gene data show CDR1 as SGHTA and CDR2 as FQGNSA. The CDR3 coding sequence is TGTGCCAGCAGCCCGCACTATAGCAATCAGCCCCAGCATTTT. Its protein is CASSPHYSNQPQHF. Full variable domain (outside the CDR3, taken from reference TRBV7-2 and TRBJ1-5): GAGVSQSPSNKVTEKGKDVELRCDPISGHTALYWYRQSLGQGLEFLIYFQGNSAPDKSGLPSDRFSAERTGGSVSTLTIQRTQQEDSAVYLCASSPHYSNQPQHFGDGTRLSIL.

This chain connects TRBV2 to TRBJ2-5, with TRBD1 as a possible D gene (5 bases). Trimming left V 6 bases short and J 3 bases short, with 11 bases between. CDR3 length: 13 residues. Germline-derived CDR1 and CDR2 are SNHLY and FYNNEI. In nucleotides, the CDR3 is TGTGCCAGCAGCCGACAGCCAAAAGAGACCCAGTACTTC. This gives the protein CASSRQPKETQYF. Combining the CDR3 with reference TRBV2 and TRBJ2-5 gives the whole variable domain EPEVTQTPSHQVTQMGQEVILRCVPISNHLYFYWYRQILGQKVEFLVSFYNNEISEKSEIFDDQFSVERPDGSNFTLKIRSTKLEDSAMYFCASSRQPKETQYFGPGTRLLVL.